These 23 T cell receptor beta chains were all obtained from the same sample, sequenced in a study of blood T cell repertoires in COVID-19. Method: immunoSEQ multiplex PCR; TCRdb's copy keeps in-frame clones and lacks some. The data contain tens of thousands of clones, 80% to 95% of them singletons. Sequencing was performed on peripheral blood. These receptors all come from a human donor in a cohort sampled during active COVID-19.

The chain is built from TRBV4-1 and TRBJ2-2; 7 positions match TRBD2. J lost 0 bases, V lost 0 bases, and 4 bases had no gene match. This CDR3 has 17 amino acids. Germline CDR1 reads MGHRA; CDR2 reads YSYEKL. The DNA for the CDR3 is TGCGCCAGCAGCCAAGATCATGGGGGGGCGAACACCGGGGAGCTGTTTTTT. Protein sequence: CASSQDHGGANTGELFF.

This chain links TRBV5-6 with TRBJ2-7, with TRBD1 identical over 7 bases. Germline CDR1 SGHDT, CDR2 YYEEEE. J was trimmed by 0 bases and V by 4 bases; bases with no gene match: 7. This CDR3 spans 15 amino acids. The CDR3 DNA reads TGTGCCAGCAGCCCCAGGACAGGTAGCTCCTACGAGCAGTACTTC. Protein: CASSPRTGSSYEQYF.

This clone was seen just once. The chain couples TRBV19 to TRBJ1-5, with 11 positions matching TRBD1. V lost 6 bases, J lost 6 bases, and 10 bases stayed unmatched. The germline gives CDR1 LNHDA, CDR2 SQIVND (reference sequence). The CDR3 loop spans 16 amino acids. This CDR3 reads CASSHNGQGAFQPQHF. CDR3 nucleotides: TGTGCCAGTAGCCATAATGGACAGGGGGCATTTCAGCCCCAGCATTTT.

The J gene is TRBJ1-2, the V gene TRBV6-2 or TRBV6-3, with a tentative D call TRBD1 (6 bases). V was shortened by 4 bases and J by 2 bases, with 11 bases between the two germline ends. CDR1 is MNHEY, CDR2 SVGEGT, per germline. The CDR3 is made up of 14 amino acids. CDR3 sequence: CASSFRTENYGYTF. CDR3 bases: TGTGCCAGCAGTTTCCGGACAGAGAACTATGGCTACACCTTC.

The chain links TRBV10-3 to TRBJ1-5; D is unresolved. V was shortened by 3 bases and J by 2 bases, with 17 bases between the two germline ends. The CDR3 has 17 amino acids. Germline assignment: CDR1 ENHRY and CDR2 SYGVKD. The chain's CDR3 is CAISDSRKLSGNQPQHF. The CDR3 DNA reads TGTGCCATCAGTGATTCCCGTAAACTAAGTGGCAATCAGCCCCAGCATTTT.

CDR3 sequence reads: CASTRAQNTEAFF. The CDR3 nucleotides read TGTGCCAGCACCAGGGCGCAGAACACTGAAGCTTTCTTT. The chain employs TRBV9 and TRBJ1-1, with D possibly matching TRBD1 (5 bases). Germline assignment: CDR1 SGDLS and CDR2 YYNGEE. CDR3 length equals 13 residues. With 6 bases removed from V and 1 base from J, the gap between germline ends came to 10 bases.

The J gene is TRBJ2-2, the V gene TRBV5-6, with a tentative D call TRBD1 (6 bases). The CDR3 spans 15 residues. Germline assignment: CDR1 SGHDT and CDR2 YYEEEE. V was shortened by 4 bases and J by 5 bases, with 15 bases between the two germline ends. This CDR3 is CASSKDSQGTGELFF. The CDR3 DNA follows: TGTGCCAGCAGCAAGGACAGCCAGGGGACCGGGGAGCTGTTTTTT.

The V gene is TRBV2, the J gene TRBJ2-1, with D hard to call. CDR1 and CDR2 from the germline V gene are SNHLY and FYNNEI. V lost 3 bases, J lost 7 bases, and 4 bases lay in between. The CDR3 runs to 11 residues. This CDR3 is CASSEENEQFF. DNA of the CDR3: TGTGCCAGCAGTGAGGAGAATGAGCAGTTCTTC.

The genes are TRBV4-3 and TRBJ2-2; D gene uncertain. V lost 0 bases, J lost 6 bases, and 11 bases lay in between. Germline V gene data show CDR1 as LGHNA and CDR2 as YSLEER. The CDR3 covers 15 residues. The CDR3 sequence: CASSQDRVIAGELFF. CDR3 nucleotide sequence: TGCGCCAGCAGCCAAGATCGGGTCATTGCCGGGGAGCTGTTTTTT.

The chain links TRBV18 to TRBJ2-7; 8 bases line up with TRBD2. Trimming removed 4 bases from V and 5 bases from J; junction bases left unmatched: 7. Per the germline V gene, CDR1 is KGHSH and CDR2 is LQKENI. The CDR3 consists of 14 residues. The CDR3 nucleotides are TGTGCCAGCTCACGCGGGGGGCCGAGAGACGAGCAGTACTTC. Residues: CASSRGGPRDEQYF.

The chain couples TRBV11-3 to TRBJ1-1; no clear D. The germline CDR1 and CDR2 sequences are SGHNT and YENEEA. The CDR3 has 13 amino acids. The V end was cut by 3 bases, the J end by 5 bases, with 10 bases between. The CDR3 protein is CASSLSRMTEAFF. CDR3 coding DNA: TGTGCCAGCAGCTTGTCCAGGATGACTGAAGCTTTCTTT.

CDR3 residues: CASSTGTVNTEAFF. DNA of the CDR3: TGCGCCAGCAGCACAGGGACAGTGAACACTGAAGCTTTCTTT. The chain is built from TRBV5-1 and TRBJ1-1, with 7 bases fitting TRBD1. CDR1 is SGHRS and CDR2 is YFSETQ in the germline V gene. CDR3 length: 14 residues. V was pared by 4 bases and J by 0 bases, with 3 bases of the junction left unmatched.

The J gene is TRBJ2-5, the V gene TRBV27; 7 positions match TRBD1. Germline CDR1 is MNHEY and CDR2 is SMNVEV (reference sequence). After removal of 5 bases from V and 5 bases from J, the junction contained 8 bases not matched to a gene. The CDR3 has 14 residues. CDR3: CASSGTAAAETQYF. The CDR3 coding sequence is TGTGCCAGCAGTGGGACAGCAGCTGCTGAGACCCAGTACTTC.

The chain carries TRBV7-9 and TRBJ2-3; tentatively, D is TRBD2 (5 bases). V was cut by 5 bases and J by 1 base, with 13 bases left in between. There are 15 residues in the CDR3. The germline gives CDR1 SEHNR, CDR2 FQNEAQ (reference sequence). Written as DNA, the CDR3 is TGTGCCAGCAGCCTAAAGGGAGTAGGCACAGATACGCAGTATTTT. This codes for CASSLKGVGTDTQYF.

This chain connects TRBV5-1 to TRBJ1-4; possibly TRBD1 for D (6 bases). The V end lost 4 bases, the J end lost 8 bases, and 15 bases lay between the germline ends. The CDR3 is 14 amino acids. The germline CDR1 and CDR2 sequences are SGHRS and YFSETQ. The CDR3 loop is CASSPGGLEEKLFF. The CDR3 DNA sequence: TGCGCCAGCAGCCCGGGGGGGCTCGAGGAAAAACTGTTTTTT.

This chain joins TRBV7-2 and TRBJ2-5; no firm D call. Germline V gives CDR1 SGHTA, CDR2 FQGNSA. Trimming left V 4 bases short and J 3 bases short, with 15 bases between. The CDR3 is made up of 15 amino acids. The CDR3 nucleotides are TGTGCCAGCAGCTCCCAAGGCAGGTCGAAAGAGACCCAGTACTTC. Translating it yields CASSSQGRSKETQYF.

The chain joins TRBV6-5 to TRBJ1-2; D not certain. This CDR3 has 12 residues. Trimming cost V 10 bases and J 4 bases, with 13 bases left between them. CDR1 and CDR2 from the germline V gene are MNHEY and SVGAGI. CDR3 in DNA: TGTGCCACACGAGTCGGGTCCTATGGCTACACCTTC. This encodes CATRVGSYGYTF.

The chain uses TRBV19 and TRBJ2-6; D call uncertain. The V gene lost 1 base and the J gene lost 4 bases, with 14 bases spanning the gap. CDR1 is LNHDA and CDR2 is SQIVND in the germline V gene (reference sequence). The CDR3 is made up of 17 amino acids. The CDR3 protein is CASSIVGSVTGANVLTF. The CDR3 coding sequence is TGTGCCAGTAGTATAGTGGGCAGTGTGACGGGGGCCAACGTCCTGACTTTC. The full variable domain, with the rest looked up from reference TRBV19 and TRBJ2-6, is DGGITQSPKYLFRKEGQNVTLSCEQNLNHDAMYWYRQDPGQGLRLIYYSQIVNDFQKGDIAEGYSVSREKKESFPLTVTSAQKNPTAFYLCASSIVGSVTGANVLTFGAGSRLTVL.

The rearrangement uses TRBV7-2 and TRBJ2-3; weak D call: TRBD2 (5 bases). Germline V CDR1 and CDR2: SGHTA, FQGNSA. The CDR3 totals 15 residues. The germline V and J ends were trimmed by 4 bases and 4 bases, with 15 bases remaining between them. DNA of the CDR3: TGTGCCAGCAGCTCTTCCCGGGGTAACGCAGATACGCAGTATTTT. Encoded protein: CASSSSRGNADTQYF. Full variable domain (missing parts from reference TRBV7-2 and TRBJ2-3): GAGVSQSPSNKVTEKGKDVELRCDPISGHTALYWYRQSLGQGLEFLIYFQGNSAPDKSGLPSDRFSAERTGGSVSTLTIQRTQQEDSAVYLCASSSSRGNADTQYFGPGTRLTVL.

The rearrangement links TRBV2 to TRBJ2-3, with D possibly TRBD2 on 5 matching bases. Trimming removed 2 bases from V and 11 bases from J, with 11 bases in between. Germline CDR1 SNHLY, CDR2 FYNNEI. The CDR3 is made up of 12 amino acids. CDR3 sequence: CASSESQGRQYF. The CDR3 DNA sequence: TGTGCCAGCAGTGAAAGCCAAGGGAGGCAGTATTTT.

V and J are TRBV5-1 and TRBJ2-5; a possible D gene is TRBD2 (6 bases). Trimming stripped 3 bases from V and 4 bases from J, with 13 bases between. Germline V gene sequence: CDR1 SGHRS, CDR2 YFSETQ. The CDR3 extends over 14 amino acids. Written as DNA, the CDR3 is TGCGCCAGCAGCTCGGGAGCGGCGGGAGAGACCCAGTACTTC. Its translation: CASSSGAAGETQYF. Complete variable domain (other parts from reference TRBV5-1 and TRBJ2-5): KAGVTQTPRYLIKTRGQQVTLSCSPISGHRSVSWYQQTPGQGLQFLFEYFSETQRNKGNFPGRFSGRQFSNSRSEMNVSTLELGDSALYLCASSSGAAGETQYFGPGTRLLVL.

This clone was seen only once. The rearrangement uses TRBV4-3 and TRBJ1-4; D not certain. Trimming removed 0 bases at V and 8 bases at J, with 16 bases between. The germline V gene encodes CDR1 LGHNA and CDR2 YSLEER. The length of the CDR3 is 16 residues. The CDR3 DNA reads TGCGCCAGCAGCCAAGACCGGGGTCCGAGGAGAGAAAAACTGTTTTTT. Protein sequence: CASSQDRGPRREKLFF.

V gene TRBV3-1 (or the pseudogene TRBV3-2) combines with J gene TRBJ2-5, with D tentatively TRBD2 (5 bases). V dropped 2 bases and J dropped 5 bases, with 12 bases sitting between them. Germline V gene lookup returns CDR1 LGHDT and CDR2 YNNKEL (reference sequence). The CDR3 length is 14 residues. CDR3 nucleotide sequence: TGTGCCAGCAGCCAACGGACGGGGATGGAGACCCAGTACTTC. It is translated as CASSQRTGMETQYF.